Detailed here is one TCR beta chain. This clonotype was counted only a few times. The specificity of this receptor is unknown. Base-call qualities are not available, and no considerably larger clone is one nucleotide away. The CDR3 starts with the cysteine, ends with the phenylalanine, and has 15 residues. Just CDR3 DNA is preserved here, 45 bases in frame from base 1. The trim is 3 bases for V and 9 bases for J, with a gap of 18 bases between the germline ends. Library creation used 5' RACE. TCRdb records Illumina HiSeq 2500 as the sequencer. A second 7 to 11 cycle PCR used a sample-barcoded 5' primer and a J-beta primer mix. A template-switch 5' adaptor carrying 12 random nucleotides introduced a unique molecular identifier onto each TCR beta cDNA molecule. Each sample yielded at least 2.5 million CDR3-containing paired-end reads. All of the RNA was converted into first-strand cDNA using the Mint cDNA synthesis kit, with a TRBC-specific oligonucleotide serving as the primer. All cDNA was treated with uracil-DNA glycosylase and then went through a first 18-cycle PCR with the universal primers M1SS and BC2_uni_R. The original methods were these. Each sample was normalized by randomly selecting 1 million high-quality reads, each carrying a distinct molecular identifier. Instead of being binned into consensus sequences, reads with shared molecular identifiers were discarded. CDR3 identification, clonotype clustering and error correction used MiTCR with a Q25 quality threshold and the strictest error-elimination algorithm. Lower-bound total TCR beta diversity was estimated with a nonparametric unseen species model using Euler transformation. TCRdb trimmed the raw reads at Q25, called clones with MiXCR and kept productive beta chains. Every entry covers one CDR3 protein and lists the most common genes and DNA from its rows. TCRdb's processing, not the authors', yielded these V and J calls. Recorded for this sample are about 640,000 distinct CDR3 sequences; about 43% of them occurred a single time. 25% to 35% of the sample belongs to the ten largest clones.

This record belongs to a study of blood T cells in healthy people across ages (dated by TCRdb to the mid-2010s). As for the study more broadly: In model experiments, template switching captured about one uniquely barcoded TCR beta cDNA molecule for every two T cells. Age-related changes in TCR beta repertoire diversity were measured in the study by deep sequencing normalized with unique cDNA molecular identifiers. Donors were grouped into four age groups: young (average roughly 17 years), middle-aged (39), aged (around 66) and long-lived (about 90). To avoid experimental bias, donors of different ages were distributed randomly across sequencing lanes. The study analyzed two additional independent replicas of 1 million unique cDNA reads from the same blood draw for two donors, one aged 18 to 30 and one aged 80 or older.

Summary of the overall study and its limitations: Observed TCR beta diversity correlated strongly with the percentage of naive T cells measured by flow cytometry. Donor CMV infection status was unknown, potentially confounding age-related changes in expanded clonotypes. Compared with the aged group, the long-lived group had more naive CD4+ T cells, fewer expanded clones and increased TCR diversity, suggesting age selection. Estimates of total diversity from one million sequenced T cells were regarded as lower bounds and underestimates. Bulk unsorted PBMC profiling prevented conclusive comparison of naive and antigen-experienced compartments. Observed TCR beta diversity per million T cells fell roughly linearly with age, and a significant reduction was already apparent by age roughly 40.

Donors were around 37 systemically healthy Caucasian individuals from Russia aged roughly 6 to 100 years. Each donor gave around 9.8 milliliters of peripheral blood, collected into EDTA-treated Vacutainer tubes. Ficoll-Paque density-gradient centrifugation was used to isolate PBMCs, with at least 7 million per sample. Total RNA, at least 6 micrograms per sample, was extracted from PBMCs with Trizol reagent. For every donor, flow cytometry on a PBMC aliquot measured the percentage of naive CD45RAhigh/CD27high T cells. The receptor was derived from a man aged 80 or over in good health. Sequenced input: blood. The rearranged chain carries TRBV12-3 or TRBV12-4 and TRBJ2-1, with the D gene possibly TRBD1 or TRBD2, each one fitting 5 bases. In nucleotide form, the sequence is TGTGCCAGCAGTTTCTCAGGGAGACAGCTTTCTGAGCAGTTCTTC. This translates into CASSFSGRQLSEQFF.